This entry features one T cell receptor beta chain sequence. Its antigen is unknown. Per-nucleotide qualities are absent, and no much larger clonotype sits a single base away. Multiplex touch-down PCR with a mixed TRB-A/B primer pool was used to amplify rearranged TRB sequences covering the V, D and J segments. Illumina adapters and sample indices were attached to the amplicons in two consecutive PCR reactions using Phusion HS II polymerase. Amplicons were gel-purified with the NucleoSpin Gel and PCR Clean-up kit, then checked with Qubit and an Agilent 2100 Bioanalyzer. Sequencing of libraries was carried out on an Illumina MiSeq in 600-cycle, single-indexed, paired-end runs. Processing in the source paper ran as follows. MiXCR versions 2.12 and 3.0.5 were used to process the TRB sequences. A clone was defined as each unique CDR3 nucleotide sequence, and only productive sequences supported by at least two reads were kept. Repertoire metrics included Shannon diversity, evenness, clonality (one minus evenness), and alpha-parameterized diversity profiles from alpha 0 to 5. Generation probabilities of clones in paired pre- and post-chemotherapy samples were computed with the IGoR algorithm. TCRdb passed the public sequencing reads through fastp at Q25 and MiXCR, retaining productive beta sequences. Duplicate CDR3 protein sequences are folded into a single record with the most common DNA and genes. The V and J calls and clone size come from TCRdb's table, not from the authors' own analysis. The sample table shows roughly 2,300 distinct CDR3 sequences, and 45% to 60% are seen once. About 4.5% of the sample is taken by the ten largest.

A distance of 11 bases separates the germline ends of V and J, which lose 8 bases and 0 bases respectively. The CDR3 goes from the cysteine to the phenylalanine over 14 residues. Kept here is only the CDR3 DNA, which spans 42 bases and is read in frame from base 1. The germline V gene (reference sequence) supplies CDR1 SEHNR and CDR2 FQNEAQ. This sample is part of a study of T cell repertoires in aging, cancer and after chemotherapy (dated by TCRdb to between 2017 and 2020). With regard to the full study: Donors were distributed across six age groups ranging from 30 or younger to 70 or older, with at least three individuals included per group. In the solid tumor group, the paired samples taken before and after chemotherapy came from brain tumor (glioblastoma) patients given temozolomide-based therapy. The full dataset contained around 10 million TCR reads. Peripheral blood TCR beta repertoires from healthy donors and cancer patients were profiled to examine immunoaging and T cell reconstitution after chemotherapy. Alongside about 97 healthy donors serving as a reference group, the cohort included roughly 220 cancer patients, of whom some 91 had hematological cancers and some 130 had solid cancers. Summary of the overall study and its limitations: Compared with age-matched healthy donors, untreated patients with either hematological or solid cancers had significantly lower TCR diversity in the blood along with higher clonality. The authors noted that the repertoire data do not allow conclusions about immunological memory after chemotherapy. In healthy donors, the decline in TCR diversity with age was mainly explained by loss of richness, whereas in cancer patients loss of evenness was also found to contribute. In both cancer cohorts, median generation probability rose over the chemotherapy interval, which suggests that the repertoire was reconstituted through rebound thymic output.

Instead of sorted cells or RNA, genomic DNA extracted from peripheral blood served as the source for amplifying TCR beta rearrangements. Sequencing was carried out using blood. The sequence joins TRBV7-9 to TRBJ2-1; a tentative D call is TRBD1 (5 bases match). This TCR came from a human donor with a solid tumor. The CDR3 has the sequence CASSLQGSYNEQFF. The DNA sequence is TGTGCCAGCTCCCTCCAGGGCTCCTACAATGAGCAGTTCTTC.